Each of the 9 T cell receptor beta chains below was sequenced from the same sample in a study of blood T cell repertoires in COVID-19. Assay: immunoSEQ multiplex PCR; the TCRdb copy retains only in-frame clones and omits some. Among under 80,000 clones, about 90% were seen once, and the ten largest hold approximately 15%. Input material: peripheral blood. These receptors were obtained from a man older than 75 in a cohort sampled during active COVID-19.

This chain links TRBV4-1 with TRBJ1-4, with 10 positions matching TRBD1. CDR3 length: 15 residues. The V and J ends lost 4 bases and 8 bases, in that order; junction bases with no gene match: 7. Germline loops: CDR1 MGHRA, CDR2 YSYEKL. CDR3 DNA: TGCGCCAGCAGCCTGTGGGACAGGGGAAACGAAAAACTGTTTTTT. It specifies CASSLWDRGNEKLFF.

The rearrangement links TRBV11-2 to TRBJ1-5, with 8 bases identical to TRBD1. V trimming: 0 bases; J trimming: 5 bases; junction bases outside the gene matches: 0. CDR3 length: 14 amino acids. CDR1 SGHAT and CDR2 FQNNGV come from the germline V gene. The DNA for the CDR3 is TGTGCCAGCAGCTTAGACAGGGGGCATCAGCCCCAGCATTTT. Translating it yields CASSLDRGHQPQHF.

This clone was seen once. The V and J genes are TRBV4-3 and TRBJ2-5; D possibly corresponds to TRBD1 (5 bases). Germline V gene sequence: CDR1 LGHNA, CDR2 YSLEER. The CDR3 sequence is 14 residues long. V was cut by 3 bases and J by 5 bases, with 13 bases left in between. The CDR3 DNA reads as TGCGCCAGCAGCCAGGGCAGGGCTGGGGAGACCCAGTACTTC. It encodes CASSQGRAGETQYF.

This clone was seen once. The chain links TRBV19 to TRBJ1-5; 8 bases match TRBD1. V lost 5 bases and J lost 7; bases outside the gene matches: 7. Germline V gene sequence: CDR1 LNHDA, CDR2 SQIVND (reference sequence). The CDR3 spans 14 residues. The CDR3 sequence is CASSGRTGNQPQHF. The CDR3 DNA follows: TGTGCCAGTAGTGGAAGGACAGGGAACCAGCCCCAGCATTTT.

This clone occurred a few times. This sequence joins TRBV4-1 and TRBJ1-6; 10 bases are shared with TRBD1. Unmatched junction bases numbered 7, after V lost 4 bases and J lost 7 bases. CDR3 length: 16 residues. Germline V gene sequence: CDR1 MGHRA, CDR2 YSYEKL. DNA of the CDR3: TGCGCCAGCAGCCTAACCGGGACAGGGGCCAATTCACCCCTCCACTTT. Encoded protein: CASSLTGTGANSPLHF.

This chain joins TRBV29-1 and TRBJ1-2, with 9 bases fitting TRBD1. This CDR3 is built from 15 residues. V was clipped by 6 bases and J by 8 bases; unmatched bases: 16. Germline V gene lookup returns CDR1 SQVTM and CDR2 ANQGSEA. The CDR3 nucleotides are TGCAGCGTCATACCGGGACAGGGTTCTTCGGGGGGCTACACCTTC. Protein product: CSVIPGQGSSGGYTF. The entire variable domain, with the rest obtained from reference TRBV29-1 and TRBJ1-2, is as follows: SAVISQKPSRDICQRGTSLTIQCQVDSQVTMMFWYRQQPGQSLTLIATANQGSEATYESGFVIDKFPISRPNLTFSTLTVSNMSPEDSSIYLCSVIPGQGSSGGYTFGSGTRLTVV.

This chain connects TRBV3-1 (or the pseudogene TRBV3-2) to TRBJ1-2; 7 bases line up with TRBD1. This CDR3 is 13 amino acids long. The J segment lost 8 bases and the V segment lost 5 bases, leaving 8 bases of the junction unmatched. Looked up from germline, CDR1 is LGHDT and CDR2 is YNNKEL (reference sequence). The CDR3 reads CASSGTEPLGYTF. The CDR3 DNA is TGTGCCAGCAGCGGGACAGAGCCTTTAGGCTACACCTTC.

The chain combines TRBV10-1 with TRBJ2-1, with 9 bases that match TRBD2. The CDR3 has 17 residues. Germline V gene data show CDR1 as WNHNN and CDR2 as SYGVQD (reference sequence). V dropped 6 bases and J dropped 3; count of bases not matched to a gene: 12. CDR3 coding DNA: TGCGCCAGCAGAAAAAGCGGGGGGCTTTATTTCTACAATGAGCAGTTCTTC. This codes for CASRKSGGLYFYNEQFF.

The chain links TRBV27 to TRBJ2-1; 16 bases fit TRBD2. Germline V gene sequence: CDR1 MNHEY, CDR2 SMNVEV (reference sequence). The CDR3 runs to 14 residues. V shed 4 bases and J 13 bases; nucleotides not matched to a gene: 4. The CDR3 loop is CASSSGLAGGLQFF. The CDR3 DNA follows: TGTGCCAGCAGTTCGGGACTAGCGGGGGGGCTTCAGTTCTTC.